A single sample gave rise to the 17 T cell receptor beta chains below, sequenced in a study of CD8 T cells in ankylosing spondylitis. A single record per CDR3 protein comes from TCRdb applying MiXCR to the 5' RACE reads. The table records approximately 150,000 distinct CDR3 sequences, 9.8% of them present only once. The source material was blood, either unsorted or a sorted T cell fraction (not recorded which). These receptors were obtained from a female donor with ankylosing spondylitis or in good health (not recorded which).

This clonotype has just a few counts. The V gene is TRBV19, the J gene TRBJ1-2; maybe TRBD1 (6 bases). From germline, CDR1 is LNHDA and CDR2 SQIVND (reference sequence). The CDR3 loop spans 17 amino acids. V was pared by 3 bases and J by 0 bases, with 17 bases between. CDR3 protein: CASSIAGAGLANYGYTF. In nucleotides, the CDR3 is TGTGCCAGTAGTATCGCGGGGGCTGGTCTAGCTAACTATGGCTACACCTTC. The variable domain in full, with the rest retrieved from reference TRBV19 and TRBJ1-2, is DGGITQSPKYLFRKEGQNVTLSCEQNLNHDAMYWYRQDPGQGLRLIYYSQIVNDFQKGDIAEGYSVSREKKESFPLTVTSAQKNPTAFYLCASSIAGAGLANYGYTFGSGTRLTVV.

This clonotype was recorded a few times. This chain uses TRBV7-2 with TRBJ2-7; 7 nucleotides match TRBD1. CDR1 SGHTA and CDR2 FQGNSA come from the germline V gene. The CDR3 is made up of 14 amino acids. V shed 5 bases and J 1 base; nucleotides not matched to a gene: 5. Here the CDR3 DNA reads TGTGCCAGCAGCCCCGAGGGACAGTCCTACGAGCAGTACTTC. Translating gives CASSPEGQSYEQYF.

The chain has TRBV7-2 and TRBJ1-5, with D possibly TRBD1 on 5 matching bases. The CDR3 length is 12 residues. Germline V gene data show CDR1 as SGHTA and CDR2 as FQGNSA. V lost 6 bases, J lost 5 bases, and 8 bases lay in between. The DNA for the CDR3 is TGTGCCAGCAGTCGGGGGTATCAGCCCCAGCATTTT. Translating gives CASSRGYQPQHF.

In its sample, this clonotype was seen many times. The V and J genes are TRBV7-9 and TRBJ2-1; D remains ambiguous. CDR3 size: 12 residues. CDR1 and CDR2 (germline): SEHNR, FQNEAQ (reference sequence). V gave up 5 bases and J gave up 5 bases, with 7 bases separating them. The CDR3 region is CASSPYNNEQFF. CDR3 DNA: TGTGCCAGCAGCCCTTACAACAATGAGCAGTTCTTC.

This clonotype was seen repeatedly, ten times or more. This sequence joins TRBV20-1 and TRBJ1-5; a possible D gene is TRBD1 (5 bases). In germline, CDR1 is DFQATT, CDR2 SNEGSKA (reference sequence). The CDR3 totals 14 residues. V was clipped by 6 bases and J by 7 bases, with 19 bases between them. The CDR3 nucleotides read TGCAGTGCCAACCCCGGGGGGAGGAAGCAGCCCCAGCATTTT. Translation: CSANPGGRKQPQHF.

This clonotype showed up just a few times. J is TRBJ1-2 and V is TRBV9, with a tentative D call TRBD1 (5 bases). The germline V gene encodes CDR1 SGDLS and CDR2 YYNGEE. Trimming shortened V by 0 bases and J by 4 bases, and 13 bases separated the two germline ends. This CDR3 region has 15 residues. CDR3 protein: CASSVGDNQGYGYTF. The CDR3, as DNA: TGTGCCAGCAGCGTAGGAGACAACCAGGGCTATGGCTACACCTTC.

This clonotype was found many times. The genes are TRBV6-6 and TRBJ2-1; D is undetermined. CDR1 is MNHNY, CDR2 SVGAGI, per germline (reference sequence). With 4 bases removed from V and 10 bases from J, the gap between germline ends came to 11 bases. The CDR3 spans 12 residues. DNA for the CDR3: TGTGCCAGCAGTTCATGGACGGCCGAGCAGTTCTTC. Amino acid sequence: CASSSWTAEQFF.

This clonotype has more than one count but fewer than ten. The rearrangement joins TRBV9 to TRBJ2-1; D perhaps matches TRBD2 (7 bases). Germline lookup yields CDR1 SGDLS and CDR2 YYNGEE. Trimming took off 7 bases at V and 2 bases at J, with 19 bases between the two ends. The CDR3 has 16 amino acids. The CDR3, as DNA: TGTGCCAGCCGACCGGGGTGGGGGGGCCCCTACAATGAGCAGTTCTTC. As protein: CASRPGWGGPYNEQFF. The full variable domain, its missing parts supplied by reference TRBV9 and TRBJ2-1, is DSGVTQTPKHLITATGQRVTLRCSPRSGDLSVYWYQQSLDQGLQFLIQYYNGEERAKGNILERFSAQQFPDLHSELNLSSLELGDSALYFCASRPGWGGPYNEQFFGPGTRLTVL.

The V gene is TRBV20-1, the J gene TRBJ2-1, with 10 bases that match TRBD2. Trimming took 0 bases from V and 3 from J; bases not matched to a gene: 11. This CDR3 contains 18 residues. The germline gives CDR1 DFQATT, CDR2 SNEGSKA (reference sequence). The CDR3 region is CSARDRLAGVAHYNEQFF. The CDR3 bases are TGCAGTGCTAGAGATCGGCTAGCGGGAGTGGCCCACTACAATGAGCAGTTCTTC.

The chain couples TRBV12-3 or TRBV12-4 to TRBJ2-3, with TRBD2 matching over 8 bases. V shed 2 bases, J shed 4 bases, and the junction held 5 bases outside the gene matches. This CDR3 has 15 residues. The CDR3 spells CASSLSGGPADTQYF. CDR3 nucleotide sequence: TGTGCCAGCAGTTTATCGGGAGGGCCGGCAGATACGCAGTATTTT.

The chain has TRBV2 and TRBJ2-7, with D maybe TRBD2 (6 bases). The CDR3 loop spans 16 amino acids. The V end lost 7 bases, the J end lost 4 bases, and 23 bases lay between the germline ends. CDR1 and CDR2 from the germline V gene are SNHLY and FYNNEI. The CDR3 reads CASTGPAPVGGYEQYF. For the CDR3, the DNA is TGTGCCAGCACCGGACCGGCGCCAGTCGGAGGGTACGAGCAGTACTTC.

The gene calls are TRBV3-1 and TRBJ1-1, with 10 bases lining up with TRBD1. With 4 bases clipped from V and 5 bases from J, the junction kept 4 bases outside the gene matches. Per the germline V gene, CDR1 is LGHDT and CDR2 is YNNKEL (reference sequence). The CDR3 runs 14 residues. CDR3 residues: CASSLGQGMTEAFF. In DNA, the CDR3 is TGTGCCAGCAGCCTGGGACAGGGGATGACTGAAGCTTTCTTT.

This clonotype was detected many times. The V gene is TRBV5-1, the J gene TRBJ2-1; 8 bases match TRBD2. This CDR3 spans 15 amino acids. The trim removed 7 bases at V and 4 bases at J, leaving 10 bases unmatched. Germline CDR1 reads SGHRS; CDR2 reads YFSETQ. The chain's CDR3 is CASLQTSGHYNEQFF. The DNA for the CDR3 is TGCGCCAGCCTCCAAACTAGCGGCCATTACAATGAGCAGTTCTTC. Using reference TRBV5-1 and TRBJ2-1 for the parts outside the CDR3, the full variable domain is KAGVTQTPRYLIKTRGQQVTLSCSPISGHRSVSWYQQTPGQGLQFLFEYFSETQRNKGNFPGRFSGRQFSNSRSEMNVSTLELGDSALYLCASLQTSGHYNEQFFGPGTRLTVL.

The J gene is TRBJ2-1, the V gene TRBV24-1; D might be TRBD1 (6 bases). Germline CDR1 reads KGHDR; CDR2 reads SFDVKD. The CDR3 is made up of 13 amino acids. V was clipped by 7 bases and J by 8 bases, with 14 bases between them. The CDR3 loop reads CATRPTGMDEQFF. The CDR3 nucleotides read TGTGCCACCAGGCCAACAGGGATGGATGAGCAGTTCTTC.

There are a few counts of this clonotype. V is TRBV7-9 and J is TRBJ2-7; D is ambiguous. CDR1 is SEHNR and CDR2 is FQNEAQ in the germline V gene (reference sequence). Trimming left V 1 base short and J 4 bases short, with 8 bases between. The CDR3 runs to 13 residues. As DNA, the CDR3 is TGTGCCAGCAGCTTAGTAGGATTATACGAGCAGTACTTC. Translated, it gives CASSLVGLYEQYF.

The J gene is TRBJ2-1, the V gene TRBV2; perhaps TRBD2 as D (5 bases). The ends were cut back, 3 bases at V and 7 bases at J, with 7 bases in the middle. This CDR3 comprises 12 residues. Per the germline V gene, CDR1 is SNHLY and CDR2 is FYNNEI. DNA of the CDR3: TGTGCCAGCAGTGACAGGAGGAATGAGCAGTTCTTC. Its protein product is CASSDRRNEQFF.

This clonotype has only a few counts. The J gene is TRBJ2-5, the V gene TRBV9, with no clear D. Germline CDR1 reads SGDLS; CDR2 reads YYNGEE. Trimming cost V 0 bases and J 5 bases, with 11 bases left between them. This CDR3 has 14 residues. CDR3 loop: CASSVDGALETQYF. CDR3 coding DNA: TGTGCCAGCAGCGTAGACGGAGCCCTGGAGACCCAGTACTTC.